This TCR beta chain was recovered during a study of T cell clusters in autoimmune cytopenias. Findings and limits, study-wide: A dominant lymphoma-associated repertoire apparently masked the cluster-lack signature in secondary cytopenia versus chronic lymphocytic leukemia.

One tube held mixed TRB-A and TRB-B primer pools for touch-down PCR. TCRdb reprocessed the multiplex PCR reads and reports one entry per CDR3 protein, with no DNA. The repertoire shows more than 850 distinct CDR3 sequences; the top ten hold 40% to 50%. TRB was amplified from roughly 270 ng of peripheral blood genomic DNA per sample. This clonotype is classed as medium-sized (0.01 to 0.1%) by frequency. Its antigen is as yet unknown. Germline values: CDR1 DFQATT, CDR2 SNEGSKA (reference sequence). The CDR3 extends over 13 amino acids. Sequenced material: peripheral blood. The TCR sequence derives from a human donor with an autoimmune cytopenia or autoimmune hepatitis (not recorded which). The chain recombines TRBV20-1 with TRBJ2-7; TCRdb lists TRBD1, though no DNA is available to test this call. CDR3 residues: CSASSGTGGEQYF.